This T cell receptor (beta chain) was documented in a study of identical twins (dated by TCRdb to 2016 to 2018). Study-level background: The study deep-sequenced TCR alpha and beta repertoires from monozygotic twins, unrelated adults of various ages and cord blood to test whether fetal clonotypes persist. To rule out contamination, replicate twin experiments were performed at different times with different library preparation protocols.

Deletion took 5 bases off V and 5 bases off J, with a span of 16 bases between the germline ends. The germline V gene encodes CDR1 SEHNR and CDR2 FQNEAQ (reference sequence). From its cysteine to its phenylalanine, the CDR3 spans 14 amino acids. Only the CDR3 DNA stays, 42 bases, in frame from base 1. The library was obtained by 5' RACE. Sequencer: Illumina HiSeq 2000. Template switching introduced a universal primer binding site; the final cDNA contained a unique molecular identifier, enabling accurate counting of TCR cDNA molecules. First-strand cDNA for TCR alpha and beta chains was synthesized from specific primers in the conserved constant-segment region. To control for contamination, every cDNA library carried two barcodes: a SMART-Mk sample barcode plus Illumina barcodes. Two successive PCR steps introduced TruSeq adapter sequences along with Illumina sample barcodes. Sequencing of the TCR alpha and beta cDNA libraries was done on the Illumina HiSeq platform using custom primers. Processing in the source paper ran as follows. Raw reads were processed with MiGEC to extract unique molecular identifiers, and MiXCR was used to determine CDR3 positions. Recombination models were inferred per individual with the repgenHMM and IGoR tools using an EM algorithm. The tcR package in R was used for shared clonotype analysis, with sharing normalized by the product of cloneset sizes. To study raw recombination without the effects of thymic and clonal selection, out-of-frame nonproductive sequences were analyzed. TCRdb itself trimmed the public reads at Q25 with fastp, ran MiXCR and retained productive beta chains. Rows matching on CDR3 protein sequence are summarized as one entry with the most common DNA and genes. TCRdb, not the authors, supplied the V and J calls. The sample table lists some 570,000 distinct CDR3 sequences, around 20% of them with a count of one. Approximately 0.52% of the sample is held by the ten biggest clonotypes.

Every donor in the study was a healthy Caucasian. The twin cohort consisted of three pairs of female monozygotic twins, all aged roughly 18 to 30 years. CD4+ and CD8+ T cell populations were isolated with positive isolation kits from Invitrogen. The study at large found these results: Abundant cord blood beta clonotypes had fewer insertions, young adult naive repertoires showed a similar but weaker trend, and memory repertoires showed no such trend. In monozygotic twins, recombination models systematically underestimated out-of-frame TCR alpha sharing, but the models matched the sharing seen between unrelated individuals. Because the same donors could not be followed over many years, the conclusions relied on cross-sectional statistical analysis. Compared with coincidental sharing between unrelated individuals, out-of-frame TCR alpha sequences shared between twins showed an excess of sequences with low generation probability. The excess sharing between twins in beta out-of-frame sequences was weaker because fewer shared sequences reduced the signal-to-noise ratio. Invariant T cells such as MAIT and iNKT could partly confound zero-insertion analyses, though diverse VJ usage argued against this for most clonotypes.

This clonotype was seen a few times. This clone's antigen is unknown. Within one base of it there is no much larger clone, and no base qualities were kept. This same sample was also part of a study on yellow fever vaccine responses in identical twins. Looking at the second paper: According to the authors, the vaccine-induced T cell response in identical twins seemed to be partly convergent and partly specific to each individual. Focusing on identical twins, the study followed the T cell clones that responded to the vaccine, and did so with precision.

The origin of this receptor is a woman under 30 in good health. Sequencing was performed on CD4+ T cells sorted from blood. Here the chain combines TRBV7-9 and TRBJ2-7; the D segment is perhaps TRBD1 or TRBD2, each sharing 5 matched bases. The CDR3 protein: CASSPEGGDHEQYF. The nucleotides are TGTGCCAGCAGCCCCGAGGGTGGGGACCACGAGCAGTACTTC.